This TCR beta chain was profiled in a study of cytomegalovirus exposure and HLA in healthy donors. General study points: Among TCR beta chains of equal frequency, HLA-associated ones were more clonally expanded in a later analysis. A highly shared variant cluster was judged a likely technical artifact. The only immune exposure information that was available was CMV serostatus. High specificity and sensitivity for cytomegalovirus status were reported for the classifier.

There are 14 residues in the CDR3. Losses at the gene ends were 5 bases for V and 7 bases for J; bases not matched to a gene: 6. The germline CDR1 and CDR2 sequences are MNHEY and SMNVEV (reference sequence). Notes on this clone: Its antigen is as yet unknown.

PCR involved 60 Vbeta and 13 Jbeta primers. The assay was immunoSEQ multiplex PCR, and TCRdb's table has in-frame clones only and misses some. The sample yields around 130,000 clones, roughly four fifths seen once. The specimen was PBMCs. This receptor was obtained from a woman in her 40s in good health and CMV-seropositive. The rearrangement uses TRBV27 and TRBJ1-2; 11 bases line up with TRBD1. The CDR3 loop is CASSVRDRGGGYTF. The CDR3 DNA reads TGTGCCAGCAGTGTCCGGGACAGGGGGGGTGGCTACACCTTC.